Many counts were recorded for the clone carrying this T cell receptor beta chain. The read terminates 3 residues before the CDR3 end, so the remaining end is supplied by the germline J gene. This entry is derived from a study of T cell clonality in common variable immunodeficiency. The CDR3 contains 13 residues. Germline-derived CDR1 and CDR2 are GTSNPN and SVGIG (reference sequence). V was clipped by 0 bases and J by 1 base, with 6 bases between them. The repertoire was sequenced with immunoSEQ multiplex PCR; TCRdb's copy has only in-frame clones and lacks some. The sample contains about 29,000 clones, none occurring once; roughly 4% lies in the top ten.

The sequence was obtained from a person between 18 and 75 years old in good health. Sequencing used peripheral blood mononuclear cells. The chain uses TRBV30 and TRBJ2-5; D remains ambiguous. The sequenced part of the CDR3 DNA is TGTGCCTGGAGTGTAGGCAGCCAAGAGACC. This encodes CAWSVGSQET. The whole CDR3 sequence reads CAWSVGSQETQYF.